This TCR beta chain is from a study of OX40 agonist ivuxolimab in advanced cancers. Overall study findings and caveats: The average count of expanded clones was higher among CD8+ T cells than among CD4+. Both blood CD4+ and CD8+ T cells showed clonal growth by week 6 at 0.1 to 3.0 mg/kg.

TCRdb's copy holds only in-frame clones and misses some; the assay was immunoSEQ multiplex PCR. The data hold some 76,000 clones, with about nine tenths observed a single time. A note on this clone: The antigen remains unidentified.

The CDR3 covers 15 residues. Germline assignment: CDR1 MGHDK and CDR2 SYGVNS. J was trimmed by 2 bases and V by 6 bases; bases with no gene match: 6. The genes are TRBV25-1 and TRBJ1-2; 10 bases are shared with TRBD1. The source was CD4+ or CD8+ T cells sorted from blood, collected in a trial of the OX40 agonist ivuxolimab. The TCR comes from an adult with an advanced solid tumor such as melanoma, head and neck, liver or kidney cancer. The DNA of the CDR3 is TGTGCCAGCAGGGAGACAGGGGGCGCAAACTATGGCTACACCTTC. This gives the protein CASRETGGANYGYTF.